Described below is a single T cell receptor beta chain sequence and its context. Trimming took off 1 base at V and 0 bases at J, with 7 bases between the two ends. The CDR3 runs 15 residues. Germline CDR1 is SGHTA and CDR2 is FQGTGA. Autoimmune disease history or systemic immunosuppression barred patients. This sample was included in a study of OX40 agonist ivuxolimab in advanced cancers. At the level of the study: Participants, 80% to 90% male, averaged roughly 59 years of age, ranging from about 23 to 90.

TCRdb's table, derived via immunoSEQ multiplex PCR, lists solely in-frame clones and lacks some. The data show some 74,000 clones, 80% to 95% seen once. This sequence was found in an adult with an advanced solid tumor such as melanoma, head and neck, liver or kidney cancer. J is TRBJ2-1 and V is TRBV7-3; D is unclear. The source was CD4+ or CD8+ T cells sorted from blood, collected in a trial of the OX40 agonist ivuxolimab. DNA of the CDR3: TGTGCCAGCAGCTTAATGACGCGCTCCTACAATGAGCAGTTCTTC. The encoded protein is CASSLMTRSYNEQFF.